These 8 T cell receptor beta chains originate from one sample sequenced in a study of cytomegalovirus exposure and HLA in healthy donors. In the PCR, 60 Vbeta and 13 Jbeta primers were used. TCRdb keeps only in-frame clones here, not all; method: immunoSEQ multiplex PCR. Of more than 85,000 clones in the sample, about 75% were seen once. Sequencing input: PBMCs. These TCRs come from a male donor in good health and CMV-seropositive.

The chain uses TRBV29-1 and TRBJ1-4; 10 positions agree with TRBD1. Germline V gene data show CDR1 as SQVTM and CDR2 as ANQGSEA. There are 17 residues in the CDR3. With 5 bases clipped from V and 0 bases from J, the junction kept 9 bases outside the gene matches. Here the CDR3 DNA reads TGCAGCGTTCAACCACAAGGACAGGGGGCAACTAATGAAAAACTGTTTTTT. Protein product: CSVQPQGQGATNEKLFF.

The V gene is TRBV19, the J gene TRBJ1-1, with TRBD1 matching over 12 bases. Losses at the gene ends were 3 bases for V and 6 bases for J; bases not matched to a gene: 2. This CDR3 comprises 14 residues. Germline V gene data show CDR1 as LNHDA and CDR2 as SQIVND (reference sequence). DNA of the CDR3: TGTGCCAGTAGTATGGGGACAGGGGGCCCTGAAGCTTTCTTT. It specifies CASSMGTGGPEAFF. The full variable domain, completed using reference TRBV19 and TRBJ1-1, is DGGITQSPKYLFRKEGQNVTLSCEQNLNHDAMYWYRQDPGQGLRLIYYSQIVNDFQKGDIAEGYSVSREKKESFPLTVTSAQKNPTAFYLCASSMGTGGPEAFFGQGTRLTVV.

V usage is TRBV9 and J usage is TRBJ2-7, with D tentatively TRBD2 (7 bases). The V end was cut by 0 bases, the J end by 2 bases, with 12 bases between. CDR3 length equals 15 residues. Germline V lookup: CDR1 SGDLS, CDR2 YYNGEE. The CDR3 region has the DNA TGTGCCAGCAGCGTAGGGGGGGGGCAGACCTACGAGCAGTACTTC. It specifies CASSVGGGQTYEQYF.

The CDR3 bases are TGTGCCAGCAGTTACTACGGGGGGCGAAAGGATCAGCCCCAGCATTTT. This gives the protein CASSYYGGRKDQPQHF. The gene calls are TRBV6-6 and TRBJ1-5; TRBD1 is a possible D gene (6 bases). Trimming left V 1 base short and J 5 bases short, with 15 bases between. Germline CDR1 and CDR2: MNHNY and SVGAGI (reference sequence). This CDR3 region has 16 residues.

The sample holds one count of this clone. The chain recombines TRBV19 with TRBJ1-6, with a tentative D call TRBD1 (5 bases). This CDR3 spans 14 amino acids. Trimming took off 4 bases at V and 10 bases at J, with 14 bases between the two ends. Germline-derived CDR1 and CDR2 are LNHDA and SQIVND (reference sequence). The DNA for the CDR3 is TGTGCCAGTAGTAGCTCCAGGGTACGCTCACCCCTCCACTTT. This codes for CASSSSRVRSPLHF.

The rearrangement links TRBV29-1 to TRBJ1-4; no clear D gene. V was cut by 4 bases and J by 0 bases, with 12 bases left in between. This CDR3 contains 15 residues. Germline loops: CDR1 SQVTM, CDR2 ANQGSEA. DNA of the CDR3: TGCAGCGTTGTTGGGCAGGATGCAACTAATGAAAAACTGTTTTTT. Its translation is CSVVGQDATNEKLFF.

This clone was detected only once. The junction departs from germline at one end; a sequencing error may be responsible. This sequence joins TRBV4-3 and TRBJ2-1, with 8 bases fitting TRBD2. The CDR3 totals 13 residues. In germline, CDR1 is LGHNA, CDR2 YSLEER. In DNA form, the CDR3 reads TGCGCCAGCAGCCAAGACGGGGGGGCAGGGGAACTCTTC. This gives the protein CASSQDGGAGELF.

This chain links TRBV7-2 with TRBJ1-4, with TRBD1 matching 9 bases. CDR1 and CDR2 from the germline V gene are SGHTA and FQGNSA. The trim removed 2 bases at V and 7 bases at J, leaving 5 bases unmatched. The CDR3 consists of 15 residues. The CDR3 DNA reads TGTGCCAGCAGCTTATCCGGGACAGGGTCTGAAAAACTGTTTTTT. As protein: CASSLSGTGSEKLFF.